This T cell receptor (beta chain) originates from a study of control samples from healthy donors and cancer patients. Trimming pared 1 base from V and 0 bases from J, leaving 7 bases between. The CDR3 covers 15 residues. Germline CDR1 SGHAT, CDR2 FQNNGV. Data came from immunoSEQ multiplex PCR; TCRdb stores just in-frame clones and leaves some out. The sample lists tens of thousands of clones, around 80% occurring once. This rearrangement joins TRBV11-2 to TRBJ1-5, with D possibly being TRBD1 (5 bases). Sequences were obtained from PBMCs. This TCR came from a man between 60 and 75 years old with head and neck cancer. CDR3 sequence: CASSLGGYSNQPQHF. The CDR3 DNA follows: TGTGCCAGCAGCTTAGGGGGGTATAGCAATCAGCCCCAGCATTTT.